This passage covers 23 T cell receptor beta chains from one sample sequenced in a study of CD8 T cells in ankylosing spondylitis. Each CDR3 protein is one row after TCRdb ran MiXCR on the 5' RACE reads. The sample has under 550,000 distinct CDR3 sequences; more than 25% are singletons. Their specific antigens are unknown. Regarding the study as a whole: Blood from ankylosing spondylitis patients appeared to carry a characteristic eight-variant TCR beta motif.

The material sequenced was blood, either unsorted or a sorted T cell fraction (not recorded which). All receptors derive from a male donor with ankylosing spondylitis.

Written as DNA, the CDR3 is TGTGCCAGTGGGGGTATATTCTACGAGCAGTACTTC. Translation gives CASGGIFYEQYF. V and J are TRBV2 and TRBJ2-7; D tentatively fits TRBD1 or TRBD2 (5 bases each). Germline CDR1 and CDR2: SNHLY and FYNNEI. The CDR3 is 12 amino acids. Trimming removed 9 bases at V and 3 bases at J, with 12 bases between.

This chain uses TRBV27 with TRBJ2-5, with D perhaps matching TRBD1 (6 bases). V was clipped by 4 bases and J by 2 bases, with 8 bases between them. The V gene's germline CDR1 is MNHEY and CDR2 SMNVEV (reference sequence). This CDR3 region has 13 residues. The CDR3 is CASSYRVQETQYF. CDR3 sequence (DNA): TGTGCCAGCAGTTACAGGGTTCAAGAGACCCAGTACTTC.

This clonotype was observed a few times. This chain connects TRBV15 to TRBJ2-3; possible D gene TRBD2, 5 bases. The ends were cut back, 0 bases at V and 4 bases at J, with 14 bases in the middle. There are 16 residues in the CDR3. Per the germline V gene, CDR1 is LNHNV and CDR2 is YYDKDF (reference sequence). The CDR3 DNA sequence: TGTGCCACCAGCAGAGACCTGGCGGACTCCGCAGATACGCAGTATTTT. Translating it yields CATSRDLADSADTQYF.

The V gene is TRBV29-1, the J gene TRBJ2-5; D is ambiguous. Per germline, CDR1 SQVTM and CDR2 ANQGSEA. V was cut by 6 bases and J by 4 bases, with 15 bases left in between. The CDR3 is 13 amino acids. The CDR3, as DNA: TGCAGCGTGTGGTATAGCCTGGCAGAGACCCAGTACTTC. Its translation: CSVWYSLAETQYF.

The V and J genes are TRBV11-2 and TRBJ2-7, with D possibly being TRBD2 (5 bases). This CDR3 contains 12 residues. Germline V CDR1 and CDR2: SGHAT, FQNNGV. Trimming cost V 5 bases and J 3 bases, with 8 bases left between them. The CDR3 spells CASSLANYEQYV. CDR3 bases: TGTGCCAGCAGCCTAGCTAACTACGAGCAGTACGTC.

This clonotype showed up just a few times. The chain combines TRBV7-9 with TRBJ2-2; TRBD1 matches at 7 bases. CDR3 length equals 16 residues. Per the germline V gene, CDR1 is SEHNR and CDR2 is FQNEAQ (reference sequence). The ends lost 4 bases at V and 1 base at J; junction bases unmatched: 6. CDR3: CASSSQTGLNTGELFF. The DNA of the CDR3 is TGTGCCAGCAGCTCCCAGACAGGGTTGAACACCGGGGAGCTGTTTTTT.

The chain joins TRBV20-1 to TRBJ2-1, with 9 bases that match TRBD2. The CDR3 extends over 16 amino acids. CDR1 and CDR2 (germline): DFQATT, SNEGSKA (reference sequence). Trimming cost V 3 bases and J 3 bases; bases outside gene matches: 9. CDR3 protein: CSARLAGVTYYNEQFF. The CDR3 DNA follows: TGCAGTGCTAGGTTAGCGGGAGTTACATACTACAATGAGCAGTTCTTC.

This clonotype was detected only a few times. The chain employs TRBV11-2 and TRBJ1-6, with TRBD1 identical over 9 bases. Germline-derived CDR1 and CDR2 are SGHAT and FQNNGV. V was clipped by 2 bases and J by 9 bases; unmatched bases: 14. This CDR3 spans 18 amino acids. The CDR3 is CASSLLGTGRSSSSPLHF. The CDR3 DNA reads as TGTGCCAGCAGCTTACTCGGGACAGGGAGATCCTCAAGTTCACCCCTCCACTTT.

The genes are TRBV18 and TRBJ2-7, with a weak D call TRBD2 (5 bases). This CDR3 has 15 residues. The germline CDR1 and CDR2 sequences are KGHSH and LQKENI. V was cut by 6 bases and J by 5 bases, with 20 bases left in between. The CDR3 DNA reads TGTGCCAGCTCTCTCACTAGTTTCTTAAACCACGAGCAGTACTTC. It specifies CASSLTSFLNHEQYF.

In this sample, this clonotype turned up a few times. The rearrangement links TRBV29-1 to TRBJ2-1; D ambiguous. Germline V gives CDR1 SQVTM, CDR2 ANQGSEA. The CDR3 loop spans 15 amino acids. Trimming removed 4 bases from V and 4 bases from J, with 17 bases in between. As DNA, the CDR3 is TGCAGCGTTGGCGGCTCCGTACAGCTTTACAATGAGCAGTTCTTC. Its translation: CSVGGSVQLYNEQFF.

A few counts support this clonotype. The chain recombines TRBV20-1 with TRBJ2-3; 7 bases are a match to TRBD1. Germline lookup yields CDR1 DFQATT and CDR2 SNEGSKA (reference sequence). CDR3 length: 14 residues. V trimming: 4 bases; J trimming: 2 bases; junction bases outside the gene matches: 6. The CDR3 loop reads CSATTGELTDTQYF. CDR3 DNA sequence: TGCAGTGCTACCACAGGGGAACTCACAGATACGCAGTATTTT.

This clonotype occurred a few times. V is TRBV7-9 and J is TRBJ2-5; D not certain. Germline-derived CDR1 and CDR2 are SEHNR and FQNEAQ (reference sequence). The CDR3 is 14 residues long. The V end lost 5 bases, the J end lost 7 bases, and 17 bases lay between the germline ends. CDR3 in DNA: TGTGCCAGCAGCGATGGACGCCGGGCTGGGACCCAGTACTTC. This codes for CASSDGRRAGTQYF. Supplemented by reference TRBV7-9 and TRBJ2-5, the full variable domain reads DTGVSQNPRHKITKRGQNVTFRCDPISEHNRLYWYRQTLGQGPEFLTYFQNEAQLEKSRLLSDRFSAERPKGSFSTLEIQRTEQGDSAMYLCASSDGRRAGTQYFGPGTRLLVL.

The V call is TRBV20-1, the J call TRBJ2-2; 9 nucleotides match TRBD2. The CDR3 totals 17 residues. Germline V gene lookup returns CDR1 DFQATT and CDR2 SNEGSKA (reference sequence). V shed 3 bases and J 4 bases; nucleotides not matched to a gene: 12. CDR3 nucleotide sequence: TGCAGTGCTAGTTTTTCTTCTTCTAGCGGGATCACCGGGGAGCTGTTTTTT. The encoded protein is CSASFSSSSGITGELFF.

Many counts were recorded for this clonotype. This rearrangement joins TRBV2 to TRBJ2-3; a possible D gene is TRBD2 (6 bases). The CDR3 is 16 amino acids. The V end was cut by 6 bases, the J end by 6 bases, with 22 bases between. Germline values: CDR1 SNHLY, CDR2 FYNNEI. The CDR3, as DNA: TGTGCCAGCAGGGCGGAGGCGGGAAGAATCGCCGATACGCAGTATTTT. It yields the protein CASRAEAGRIADTQYF.

This clonotype was recorded a few times. The chain links TRBV5-1 to TRBJ1-1; D ambiguous. Germline CDR1 is SGHRS and CDR2 is YFSETQ. This CDR3 spans 13 amino acids. The V end was cut by 0 bases, the J end by 7 bases, with 10 bases between. The CDR3 here is CASSLARADEAFF. CDR3 nucleotides: TGCGCCAGCAGCTTGGCTAGGGCGGATGAAGCTTTCTTT.

The chain is built from TRBV15 and TRBJ2-6; tentatively, D is TRBD2 (6 bases). The V and J ends lost 1 base and 4 bases respectively, with 11 bases between them. The CDR3 is 16 residues long. Germline V gene sequence: CDR1 LNHNV, CDR2 YYDKDF (reference sequence). In nucleotides, the CDR3 is TGTGCCACCAGCAGAGCAGGAGGGGCCGGGGCCAACGTCCTGACTTTC. This translates into CATSRAGGAGANVLTF. Full variable domain (missing parts from reference TRBV15 and TRBJ2-6): DAMVIQNPRYQVTQFGKPVTLSCSQTLNHNVMYWYQQKSSQAPKLLFHYYDKDFNNEADTPDNFQSRRPNTSFCFLDIRSPGLGDTAMYLCATSRAGGAGANVLTFGAGSRLTVL.

The chain links TRBV28 to TRBJ1-3, with D possibly being TRBD1 (5 bases). This CDR3 is built from 14 residues. Germline CDR1 reads MDHEN; CDR2 reads SYDVKM. V lost 7 bases to trimming and J lost 2 bases, with 12 bases between them. CDR3 in DNA: TGTGCCAGCACCCCGGGGGGGGCTGGAAACACCATATATTTT. Protein product: CASTPGGAGNTIYF.

The chain combines TRBV5-6 with TRBJ2-1, with D tentatively TRBD1 (5 bases). Trimming removed 4 bases at V and 8 bases at J, with 13 bases between. CDR1 and CDR2 (germline): SGHDT, YYEEEE. This CDR3 spans 13 amino acids. Here the CDR3 DNA reads TGTGCCAGCAGCGTGTGGGGCGGCGATGAGCAGTTCTTC. Translating gives CASSVWGGDEQFF.

This clonotype was found many times. The V gene is TRBV7-2, the J gene TRBJ1-1, with D possibly being TRBD1 (5 bases). The V gene's germline CDR1 is SGHTA and CDR2 FQGNSA. V was cut by 1 base and J by 0 bases, with 12 bases left in between. The CDR3 is 16 residues long. The CDR3 loop is CASSLVSGFVNTEAFF. As DNA, the CDR3 is TGTGCCAGCAGCTTAGTTTCAGGGTTCGTGAACACTGAAGCTTTCTTT. The full variable domain, rest sourced from reference TRBV7-2 and TRBJ1-1, is GAGVSQSPSNKVTEKGKDVELRCDPISGHTALYWYRQSLGQGLEFLIYFQGNSAPDKSGLPSDRFSAERTGGSVSTLTIQRTQQEDSAVYLCASSLVSGFVNTEAFFGQGTRLTVV.

The chain couples TRBV7-8 to TRBJ1-5; D gene ambiguous. Germline CDR1 is SGHVS and CDR2 is FQNEAQ. The CDR3 has 15 residues. V was shortened by 5 bases and J by 0 bases, with 11 bases between the two germline ends. The CDR3, as DNA: TGTGCCAGCAGCCCCAGAACAGATAGCAATCAGCCCCAGCATTTT. This encodes CASSPRTDSNQPQHF.

This clonotype was recorded a few times. This CDR3 is CASSHRLAGDTGELFF. The CDR3 nucleotides read TGCGCCAGCAGCCATAGGCTAGCGGGAGACACCGGGGAGCTGTTTTTT. The V gene is TRBV4-1, the J gene TRBJ2-2, with TRBD2 matching over 10 bases. The CDR3 is 16 amino acids. The J segment lost 3 bases and the V segment lost 3 bases, leaving 4 bases of the junction unmatched. Germline V gives CDR1 MGHRA, CDR2 YSYEKL.

The chain combines TRBV7-8 with TRBJ2-1, with a tentative D call TRBD1 (5 bases). Germline CDR1 is SGHVS and CDR2 is FQNEAQ. This CDR3 spans 12 amino acids. Trimming stripped 1 base from V and 12 bases from J, with 10 bases between. Here the CDR3 DNA reads TGTGCCAGCAGCTTAGGGGGCATAAGGCAGTTCTTC. Residues: CASSLGGIRQFF.

The V and J genes are TRBV5-1 and TRBJ2-3; 8 nucleotides agree with TRBD2. CDR3 length: 15 amino acids. V lost 4 bases to trimming and J lost 5 bases; unmatched junction nucleotides: 9. The germline CDR1 and CDR2 sequences are SGHRS and YFSETQ. CDR3 amino acids: CASSPTYRGGDTQYF. The CDR3 DNA follows: TGCGCCAGCAGCCCGACTTATCGGGGGGGAGATACGCAGTATTTT.